Reported below is one T cell receptor beta chain. This sample is drawn from a study of blood T cell repertoires in COVID-19. The method was immunoSEQ multiplex PCR; TCRdb's version includes in-frame clones alone and lacks a portion of them. Of about 200,000 clones in the sample, about 90% were seen once. The germline CDR1 and CDR2 sequences are ENHRY and SYGVKD. Trimming at V came to 10 bases and at J to 6 bases, leaving 12 bases not matched to a gene. The CDR3 extends over 14 amino acids. This chain connects TRBV10-3 to TRBJ1-1, with 9 bases aligning to TRBD1. Sequenced material: peripheral blood. This receptor was obtained from a man in his late teens or twenties with active or convalescent COVID-19. The CDR3 DNA sequence: TGTGCCACGAGCACCGGGACAGGGTTAGCTGAAGCTTTCTTT. It specifies CATSTGTGLAEAFF.